A selection of T cell receptor beta chains follows, all from one sample in a study of blood T cell repertoires in COVID-19. The repertoire was sequenced with immunoSEQ multiplex PCR; TCRdb's copy has only in-frame clones and lacks some. The sample yields about 320,000 clones, 85% seen once. Sequenced input: PBMCs or T cells enriched from blood (not recorded which). Source of these receptors: a woman aged 25 to 39 who had been exposed to COVID-19. Each CDR3 is given with its conserved first and last residue. D genes are given only for firm matches. Size values are once, few and many counts, or a class for expanded clones, and some rows have none.

d_gene	v_gene	j_gene	abundance	CDR3nt	CDR3aa
TRBD2	TRBV19	TRBJ2-3	NA	TGTGCCAGTTCTCCTGAGCGGGGCACTAGCACAGATACGCAGTATTTT	CASSPERGTSTDTQYF
TRBD2	TRBV5-8	TRBJ2-1	NA	TGTGCCAGCAGCACTAGCGGGCAGTTCTTC	CASSTSGQFF
NA	TRBV14	TRBJ2-7	once	TGTGCCAGCAGCCAAGTCATCTGGGCGGGCACCTACGAGCAGTACTTC	CASSQVIWAGTYEQYF
TRBD2	TRBV24-1	TRBJ2-1	NA	TGTGCCACCAGTGATTTGACTAGCGGGACTCGGAATGAGCAGTTCTTC	CATSDLTSGTRNEQFF
NA	TRBV6-1	TRBJ2-7	NA	TGTGCCAGCAGTGAGCTAGCTGCCTACGAGCAGTACTTC	CASSELAAYEQYF
NA	TRBV7-2	TRBJ2-4	NA	TGTGCCAGCAGCTTAGCGAATCGGGAACTAGCCAAAAACATTCAGTACTTC	CASSLANRELAKNIQYF
NA	TRBV7-6	TRBJ2-6	once	TGTGCCAGCAGCGGGAGTCCTGGGGCCAACGTCCTGACTTTC	CASSGSPGANVLTF
NA	TRBV29-1	TRBJ1-2	once	TGCAGCGTTACCTCGAGGGCCCGCTATGGCTACACCTTC	CSVTSRARYGYTF
TRBD1	TRBV18	TRBJ1-5	NA	TGTGCCAGCTCACCACCGTTGGGTAGGGGGCGTAGCAATCAGCCCCAGCATTTT	CASSPPLGRGRSNQPQHF
TRBD1	TRBV25-1	TRBJ2-1	NA	TGTGCCAGCAGTGAAGGGACAGGGACCTACAATGAGCAGTTCTTC	CASSEGTGTYNEQFF
NA	TRBV30	TRBJ1-2	NA	TGTGCCTGGAGTCGGGAGTTCTCCTATGGCTACACCTTC	CAWSREFSYGYTF
TRBD1	TRBV7-2	TRBJ2-7	few	TGTGCCAGCAGCCCCGGGACAGGGGGCGCCTACGAGCAGTACTTC	CASSPGTGGAYEQYF
TRBD1	TRBV4-1	TRBJ1-1	once	TGCGCCAGCAGCCGTCCACAGGGGGGGGGAACTGAAGCTTTCTTT	CASSRPQGGGTEAFF
TRBD2	TRBV7-8	TRBJ2-7	NA	TGTGCCAGCAGCTTAGCTAGCGGGATGTACTACGAGCAGTACTTC	CASSLASGMYYEQYF
TRBD2	TRBV6-5	TRBJ2-3	NA	TGTGCCAGCAAAGTAGCGGGATTGGGGACAGATACGCAGTATTTT	CASKVAGLGTDTQYF
TRBD1	TRBV24-1	TRBJ1-2	NA	TGTGCCACCAGTGATTCGCGACAGGGGACTTCTAACTATGGCTACACCTTC	CATSDSRQGTSNYGYTF
TRBD1	TRBV7-9	TRBJ2-7	few	TGTGCCAGCAGACAAGATCCGGGAACAGGGGGCCGCGACGAGCAGTACTTC	CASRQDPGTGGRDEQYF
TRBD1	TRBV9	TRBJ2-5	NA	TGTGCCAGCAGCGTAGACAGGGGGCAAGGAGAGACCCAGTACTTC	CASSVDRGQGETQYF
TRBD1	TRBV5-4	TRBJ2-3	NA	TGTGCCAGCAGCGGGACAGGGGGCGCGGATACGCAGTATTTT	CASSGTGGADTQYF
NA	TRBV9	TRBJ1-1	NA	TGTGCCAGCAGCGTAGGGGCGCGGGGGTCCGCTGAAGCTTTCTTT	CASSVGARGSAEAFF
TRBD1	TRBV28	TRBJ1-5	NA	TGTGCCAGCAGTTTGGGACAGCGTTATAGCAATCAGCCCCAGCATTTT	CASSLGQRYSNQPQHF
NA	TRBV10-2	TRBJ2-1	NA	TGCGCCACCCACCAACCGGGGGGCCTTTACAATGAGCAGTTCTTC	CATHQPGGLYNEQFF
NA	TRBV27	TRBJ2-3	once	TGTGCCAGCAGTTTGAGGACTACTCCAGATACGCAGTATTTT	CASSLRTTPDTQYF
TRBD1	TRBV28	TRBJ2-7	NA	TGTGCCAGCAGTCCTCCAGGGGGCCCAGACCCTTCCTACGAGCAGTACTTC	CASSPPGGPDPSYEQYF
TRBD2	TRBV7-6	TRBJ2-5	NA	TGTGCCAGCAGCCGTACTAGCGTCTTCACCCAAGAGACCCAGTACTTC	CASSRTSVFTQETQYF
NA	TRBV28	TRBJ1-1	NA	TGTGCCAGCAGCATTGGGGGGTTAGGCACTGAAGCTTTCTTT	CASSIGGLGTEAFF
TRBD1	TRBV25-1	TRBJ1-4	once	TGTGCCAGCAGCAAGGAGGGGGACAGGGGCGGAAAACTGTTTTTT	CASSKEGDRGGKLFF
NA	TRBV29-1	TRBJ2-3	NA	TGCAGCGTTCGGCTAGGAGGAGATACGCAGTATTTT	CSVRLGGDTQYF